The 15 T cell receptor beta chains presented below share a single source sample, sequenced in a study of cytomegalovirus exposure and HLA in healthy donors. Researchers ran the PCR with 60 Vbeta and 13 Jbeta primers. Clones were sequenced by immunoSEQ multiplex PCR, and TCRdb holds only the in-frame ones, with some missing. The sample shows 150,000 to 160,000 clones, roughly 80% of them seen only once. Sequences were obtained from PBMCs. The receptors derive from a young man in good health and CMV-seropositive.

As to this clone: Other DNA sequences in this specimen translate into the identical CDR3. The V call is TRBV6-5, the J call TRBJ2-2; 10 nucleotides agree with TRBD2. The trim removed 0 bases at V and 6 bases at J, leaving 4 bases unmatched. The CDR3 runs 16 residues. CDR1 is MNHEY, CDR2 SVGAGI, per germline. For the CDR3, the DNA is TGTGCCAGCAGTTACTCGAATCTAGCGGGAGCCGGGGAGCTGTTTTTT. Residues: CASSYSNLAGAGELFF.

CDR3 coding DNA: TGTGCCAGCAGCTTCGTCGGGCGGGCCGGGCAGTATTTT. It codes for CASSFVGRAGQYF. The V call is TRBV5-6, the J call TRBJ2-3; D possibly corresponds to TRBD2 (5 bases). Per the germline V gene, CDR1 is SGHDT and CDR2 is YYEEEE. This CDR3 comprises 13 residues. V was clipped by 2 bases and J by 11 bases, with 15 bases between them.

This clone was detected only a few times. V and J are TRBV27 and TRBJ1-1, with TRBD1 matching over 7 bases. CDR3 length equals 13 residues. Germline values: CDR1 MNHEY, CDR2 SMNVEV (reference sequence). J lost 6 bases, V lost 7 bases, and 8 bases had no gene match. The CDR3 nucleotides are TGTGCCAGCAAAACAGGGGTGGACGCTGAAGCTTTCTTT. This encodes CASKTGVDAEAFF.

This clone was observed a few times. The genes are TRBV9 and TRBJ1-1; D may be TRBD1 (5 bases). Trimming cost V 0 bases and J 3 bases, with 6 bases left between them. From germline, CDR1 is SGDLS and CDR2 YYNGEE. CDR3 length: 13 amino acids. CDR3 nucleotides: TGTGCCAGCAGCGTAGAAGGGGACACTGAAGCTTTCTTT. Protein: CASSVEGDTEAFF.

Concerning this clone itself: This specimen includes other DNA sequences encoding the same CDR3. The chain recombines TRBV4-2 with TRBJ2-2; the match to TRBD2 covers 8 bases. Germline V gene sequence: CDR1 LGHNA, CDR2 YNFKEQ. J gave up 6 bases and V 0 bases, and 12 bases lay outside the gene matches. The CDR3 loop spans 18 amino acids. CDR3 residues: CASSQEEAGEIYAGELFF. The CDR3 DNA follows: TGTGCCAGCAGCCAAGAGGAAGCGGGAGAGATTTATGCCGGGGAGCTGTTTTTT.

In DNA, the CDR3 is TGTGCCAGCAGCGATGATGGACAGCGGGGAGAGACCCAGTACTTC. Its translation: CASSDDGQRGETQYF. The rearrangement links TRBV7-3 to TRBJ2-5; D possibly corresponds to TRBD2 (7 bases). CDR1 SGHTA and CDR2 FQGTGA come from the germline V gene. The CDR3 loop spans 15 amino acids. Trimming removed 5 bases at V and 4 bases at J, with 17 bases between.

This CDR3 reads CAISAPLGTTNTDTQYF. In DNA, the CDR3 is TGTGCCATCAGTGCCCCCCTCGGGACTACTAACACAGATACGCAGTATTTT. V and J are TRBV10-3 and TRBJ2-3; 7 bases are shared with TRBD2. V gave up 4 bases and J gave up 2 bases; unmatched junction bases: 12. The CDR3 contains 17 residues. Germline V lookup: CDR1 ENHRY, CDR2 SYGVKD.

A word on this clone: Different DNA sequences within this sample yield the same CDR3. This chain links TRBV9 with TRBJ1-4; no definite D call. The CDR3 runs to 15 residues. Looked up from germline, CDR1 is SGDLS and CDR2 is YYNGEE. V was cut by 2 bases and J by 8 bases, with 16 bases left in between. The CDR3 DNA follows: TGTGCCAGCAGCGTGTCACAAACCCCGCGGGAAAAACTGTTTTTT. Its protein is CASSVSQTPREKLFF.

V is TRBV11-2 and J is TRBJ2-1; D uncertain. Between the trimmed V and J ends, which lost 4 bases and 9 bases, there was a span of 7 bases. Looked up from germline, CDR1 is SGHAT and CDR2 is FQNNGV. The CDR3 covers 11 residues. The CDR3 loop is CASSWSGEQFF. CDR3 sequence (DNA): TGTGCCAGCAGCTGGTCGGGTGAGCAGTTCTTC.

The CDR3 protein is CASSLVGTSGRYEQYF. The CDR3 DNA follows: TGTGCCAGCAGCTTGGTCGGGACTAGCGGGAGATACGAGCAGTACTTC. V is TRBV5-6 and J is TRBJ2-7; TRBD2 aligns across 14 bases. CDR1 and CDR2 (germline): SGHDT, YYEEEE. The CDR3 has 16 amino acids. With V trimmed by 0 bases and J by 4 bases, 3 bases remained unmatched.

V gene TRBV15 combines with J gene TRBJ2-7; 14 nucleotides line up with TRBD2. This CDR3 has 15 residues. Germline values: CDR1 LNHNV, CDR2 YYDKDF (reference sequence). V shed 3 bases, J shed 3 bases, and the junction held 1 base outside the gene matches. Here the CDR3 reads CATSRGTSGSYEQYF. In DNA form, the CDR3 reads TGTGCCACCAGCAGGGGGACTAGCGGGAGCTACGAGCAGTACTTC.

V is TRBV2 and J is TRBJ1-2; tentatively, D is TRBD1 (5 bases). Germline V CDR1 and CDR2: SNHLY, FYNNEI. Trimming took off 6 bases at V and 6 bases at J, with 20 bases between the two ends. The CDR3 is 15 amino acids. CDR3 DNA sequence: TGTGCCAGCAGGAAGGTCGTAGGGGCTCCCCATGGCTACACCTTC. Its translation: CASRKVVGAPHGYTF.

The chain employs TRBV7-3 and TRBJ2-2; D gene unclear. Germline V CDR1 and CDR2: SGHTA, FQGTGA. Trimming left V 2 bases short and J 6 bases short, with 10 bases between. The CDR3 consists of 14 residues. The DNA for the CDR3 is TGTGCCAGCAGCTTAGGCCGTCTCCCCGGGGAGCTGTTTTTT. Its protein is CASSLGRLPGELFF.

The CDR3 reads CASSDWPAGGINEQFF. CDR3 in DNA: TGCGCCAGCAGTGATTGGCCAGCGGGAGGCATCAATGAGCAGTTCTTC. The chain is built from TRBV10-1 and TRBJ2-1; 9 nucleotides line up with TRBD2. The CDR3 is 16 residues long. Unmatched junction bases numbered 9, after V lost 3 bases and J lost 6 bases. Germline V CDR1 and CDR2: WNHNN, SYGVQD (reference sequence).

The chain uses TRBV5-1 and TRBJ2-5; TRBD1 might be the D (6 bases). The CDR3 covers 14 residues. V was pared by 4 bases and J by 2 bases, with 12 bases between. Per the germline V gene, CDR1 is SGHRS and CDR2 is YFSETQ. CDR3 in amino acids: CASSPETGQETQYF. In nucleotides, the CDR3 is TGCGCCAGCAGCCCAGAGACAGGTCAAGAGACCCAGTACTTC.